The present T cell receptor beta chain was sequenced within a study of blood T cell repertoires in COVID-19 (dated by TCRdb to the early 2020s). In the study overall: The collaborator samples originated in the United States, Italy and Spain and spanned the acute and convalescent phases of COVID-19. The repertoires were released in a freely available public database meant as a resource for research on the immune response to SARS-CoV-2. Sample metadata almost always included a de-identified subject ID, COVID-19 status, age in years and sex. Samples came from the ongoing ImmuneRACE study (first 160 participants) plus 1,254 subjects from 6 global collaborators. Subjects who had been exposed to COVID-19, were actively infected with it, or had recovered from it provided the deeply sampled blood TCRbeta repertoires that made up the dataset. Where HLA class I and class II types were available, the types were taken from metadata supplied by the sample provider, not from assay-based typing. The material from the prospective study consisted of cDNA or gDNA derived from T cells, B-cell-depleted T cells, or PBMCs.

TCRbeta CDR3 regions were amplified from genomic DNA by means of the immunoSEQ Assay, a bias-controlled multiplex PCR. As for the authors' bioinformatics: Nucleated cell counts per sample were estimated from amplification of reference gene primers within the assay. To quantify the absolute abundance of each unique TCRbeta CDR3 rearrangement, sequence reads were collapsed and filtered. Productive Simpson clonality was computed per sample as the square root of Simpson's diversity index over productive rearrangements. The table was pulled from immuneACCESS by TCRdb, which kept in-frame rearrangements only. Such tables lose some clones; where checked, under half of the loss comes from unresolved V genes, and the rest has no known cause. V and J calls and clone size come straight from that table; D and trimming were deduced from the DNA. This sample lists over 250,000 clones; 80% to 90% were detected once. The ten largest clonotypes hold approximately 1.5% of the sample.

V lost 8 bases and J lost 1 base, and the count of bases not matched to a germline gene is 16. In the germline V gene, CDR1 corresponds to WSHSY and CDR2 to SAAADI. The CDR3 has 17 amino acids, counting the end cysteine and phenylalanine. The only DNA kept is the CDR3, 51 bases in frame from the first base. Another Seattle source contributed samples from volunteer blood donors who had recovered from COVID-19. Whole blood was collected in K2EDTA tubes by collaborating institutions according to the institutions' own protocols. Collaborator samples were shipped for TCRbeta analysis as frozen whole blood, isolated PBMCs, or DNA extracted from either sample type. For this clone: Its antigen remains unidentified. No base quality values were provided; no much bigger clone lies one nucleotide off.

The full study reports these points: The quantity of clinical and demographic metadata differed by source and by participant and was supplied without curation.

Material: peripheral blood. The clonotype was recovered from a woman in her 40s who had recovered from COVID-19. In this chain, TRBV10-2 is recombined with TRBJ2-7; 8 bases in the junction line up with TRBD2. In nucleotides, the sequence is TGCGCCAGCGCCGGGTTCGGGGGGGCCATTCCTTCCTACGAGCAGTACTTC. It encodes CASAGFGGAIPSYEQYF.